A single sample gave rise to the 15 T cell receptor beta chains below, sequenced in a study of Graves' ophthalmopathy and Graves' hyperthyroidism. Amplification from RNA transcripts yielded the TCR beta CDR3 regions. RT-PCR in the first round used HTBI primers; a second-round multiplex PCR followed. MiXCR, run by TCRdb on the multiplex PCR reads, gives a single entry per CDR3 protein. The table has a few hundred thousand distinct CDR3 sequences, approximately 15% seen once. Specimen: peripheral blood. These receptors all come from a woman between 18 and 29 years old with stable Graves' hyperthyroidism.

This clonotype was seen at least ten times. The gene calls are TRBV6-5 and TRBJ2-7; TRBD2 might be the D (5 bases). The CDR3 is 12 residues long. CDR1 MNHEY and CDR2 SVGAGI come from the germline V gene. Trimming stripped 7 bases from V and 3 bases from J, with 10 bases between. CDR3 sequence reads: CASKSSGYEQYF. In DNA form, the CDR3 reads TGTGCCAGCAAATCCAGCGGCTACGAGCAGTACTTC.

With regard to this clonotype: The junction does not match germline at one end; this may be a read error. V usage is TRBV29-1 and J usage is TRBJ2-4, with 9 positions matching TRBD1. The germline V gene has CDR1 SQVTM and CDR2 ANQGSEA. This CDR3 comprises 18 residues. CDR3 DNA: TGCAGCGTTGAAGGATTTCCGGGACAGGGTCCTGCCAAAAACGTTCAGTACTTC. The encoded protein is CSVEGFPGQGPAKNVQYF.

This clonotype was counted ten times or more. V usage is TRBV11-2 and J usage is TRBJ2-7; D gene uncertain. The CDR3 contains 14 residues. Germline values: CDR1 SGHAT, CDR2 FQNNGV. The V end was cut by 3 bases, the J end by 0 bases, with 9 bases between. CDR3 protein: CASSFQTSSYEQYF. The DNA for the CDR3 is TGTGCCAGCAGCTTCCAGACCAGCTCCTACGAGCAGTACTTC.

The gene calls are TRBV28 and TRBJ2-7; a possible D gene is TRBD1 (6 bases). This CDR3 region has 14 residues. V shed 6 bases and J shed 0 bases, with 12 bases lying between them. CDR1 is MDHEN and CDR2 is SYDVKM in the germline V gene. The CDR3 protein is CASSPWDTSYEQYF. The CDR3 region has the DNA TGTGCCAGCAGCCCATGGGACACCTCCTACGAGCAGTACTTC.

This clonotype was picked up many times. The chain carries TRBV4-1 and TRBJ1-5; 7 nucleotides align to TRBD1. Trimming removed 2 bases from V and 6 bases from J; junction bases left unmatched: 4. The length of the CDR3 is 14 residues. In germline, CDR1 is MGHRA, CDR2 YSYEKL. The CDR3 loop is CASSQRQGTQPQHF. Written as DNA, the CDR3 is TGCGCCAGCAGCCAACGACAGGGAACTCAGCCCCAGCATTTT.

This clonotype was counted ten times or more. The V gene is TRBV5-5, the J gene TRBJ1-6; D is unresolved. V lost 0 bases and J 7 bases, leaving 5 bases between the germline ends. CDR1 SGHKS and CDR2 YYEKEE come from the germline V gene (reference sequence). There are 13 residues in the CDR3. CDR3 sequence: CASSLERNSPLHF. CDR3 DNA: TGTGCCAGCAGCTTGGAAAGAAATTCACCCCTCCACTTT.

In its sample, this clonotype was seen a few times. A much larger clone sits a single nucleotide away, making a read error possible. This sequence joins TRBV6-1 and TRBJ2-6; no clear D gene. Per the germline V gene, CDR1 is MNHNS and CDR2 is SASEGT. This CDR3 is 13 amino acids long. The CDR3 spells CAGGRTGTNVLTF. As DNA, the CDR3 is TGTGCCGGTGGGCGCACTGGGACCAACGTCCTGACTTTC.

This clonotype was seen at least ten times. This chain links TRBV7-2 with TRBJ1-5; D remains ambiguous. The CDR3 is made up of 14 amino acids. V lost 5 bases to trimming and J lost 3 bases, with 11 bases between them. Germline V gene lookup returns CDR1 SGHTA and CDR2 FQGNSA. CDR3 coding DNA: TGTGCCAGCAGCCCCTCGGGGTCCAATCAGCCCCAGCATTTT. This encodes CASSPSGSNQPQHF.

This clonotype was seen repeatedly, ten times or more. The CDR3 region is CASSLVGSPGANVLTF. The DNA of the CDR3 is TGTGCCAGCAGCTTAGTAGGGTCCCCTGGGGCCAACGTCCTGACTTTC. The rearrangement joins TRBV11-2 to TRBJ2-6; D call uncertain. This CDR3 is built from 16 residues. Per germline, CDR1 SGHAT and CDR2 FQNNGV. The V and J ends lost 1 base and 2 bases respectively, with 9 bases between them.

This chain links TRBV29-1 with TRBJ2-2; D is tentatively TRBD1 or TRBD2 (6 bases each). V was clipped by 2 bases and J by 7 bases, with 23 bases between them. CDR3 length: 17 amino acids. Per the germline V gene, CDR1 is SQVTM and CDR2 is ANQGSEA. CDR3: CSVEIRTTGAGSGELFF. CDR3 in DNA: TGCAGCGTTGAAATTCGGACGACGGGGGCCGGGAGCGGGGAGCTGTTTTTT.

This clonotype was seen a handful of times. The chain joins TRBV5-1 to TRBJ1-6; D is ambiguous. V lost 0 bases and J lost 8, with 9 bases in between. This CDR3 is 14 amino acids long. From germline, CDR1 is SGHRS and CDR2 YFSETQ. CDR3 loop: CASSLVSTDSPLHF. As DNA, the CDR3 is TGCGCCAGCAGCTTGGTCTCCACAGATTCACCCCTCCACTTT.

This chain uses TRBV2 with TRBJ2-2; tentatively, D is TRBD1 (5 bases). CDR1 SNHLY and CDR2 FYNNEI come from the germline V gene. The germline V and J ends were trimmed by 8 bases and 5 bases, with 12 bases remaining between them. The CDR3 loop spans 13 amino acids. The CDR3, as DNA: TGTGCCAGCTCACAGGAATTTACCGGGGAGCTGTTTTTT. This codes for CASSQEFTGELFF. The full variable domain, in which reference TRBV2 and TRBJ2-2 provide the parts outside the CDR3, is EPEVTQTPSHQVTQMGQEVILRCVPISNHLYFYWYRQILGQKVEFLVSFYNNEISEKSEIFDDQFSVERPDGSNFTLKIRSTKLEDSAMYFCASSQEFTGELFFGEGSRLTVL.

This clonotype was picked up many times. This sequence joins TRBV13 and TRBJ2-7; perhaps TRBD1 as D (6 bases). Germline CDR1 reads PRHDT; CDR2 reads FYEKMQ (reference sequence). Trimming pared 5 bases from V and 0 bases from J, leaving 20 bases between. The CDR3 covers 17 residues. CDR3 loop: CASSQWFGDTDSYEQYF. CDR3 sequence (DNA): TGTGCCAGCAGCCAGTGGTTCGGGGACACCGACTCCTACGAGCAGTACTTC. Using reference TRBV13 and TRBJ2-7 for the parts outside the CDR3, the full variable domain is AAGVIQSPRHLIKEKRETATLKCYPIPRHDTVYWYQQGPGQDPQFLISFYEKMQSDKGSIPDRFSAQQFSDYHSELNMSSLELGDSALYFCASSQWFGDTDSYEQYFGPGTRLTVT.

This clonotype was observed many times. The V call is TRBV15, the J call TRBJ1-5, with 9 bases matching TRBD1. The CDR3 is 16 amino acids. J gave up 7 bases and V 0 bases, and 7 bases lay outside the gene matches. Germline assignment: CDR1 LNHNV and CDR2 YYDKDF (reference sequence). The CDR3 nucleotides are TGTGCCACCAGCAGAGAATATGGGACAGGGAGGCAGCCCCAGCATTTT. Translating gives CATSREYGTGRQPQHF.

On this clonotype: This sequence may be a read error, since a much larger clone differs from it by one base. V gene TRBV12-3 or TRBV12-4 combines with J gene TRBJ1-1; perhaps TRBD1 as D (6 bases). There are 12 residues in the CDR3. CDR3 in amino acids: CASSFRGAESFF. CDR3 DNA: TGTGCCAGCAGTTTTCGGGGGGCTGAATCTTTCTTT.